This T cell receptor beta chain was found in a study of T cell repertoires in cytomegalovirus infection. About the study: Well-studied HLA-B-restricted CMV epitopes were used in the study alongside recently identified HLA-C-restricted ones. Through public TCR beta signatures, both CMV infection and matching HLA type were indicated. Study-level points and caveats: Carriers of CMV plus the relevant HLA were identified by cumulative public TCR beta family frequency. In two of eight donors, the top clonotype was HLA-C-restricted CMV-specific.

As to this clonotype: Antigen unknown.

Looked up from germline, CDR1 is MNHNS and CDR2 is SASEGT. The CDR3 is made up of 16 amino acids. Trimming took off 5 bases at V and 3 bases at J, with 17 bases between the two ends. TCRdb re-derived calls from the reads in MiXCR, one entry per CDR3 protein. The data contain about 220,000 distinct CDR3 sequences, 30% to 45% of them singletons. The sequencing used CD8+ T cells from cultured PBMCs, collected from culture after CMV antigen stimulation. The sequence came from a human donor in good health (CMV status not recorded). Some clones in this sample may be carry-over from other donors' samples. The chain employs TRBV6-1 and TRBJ1-5, with a possible D match to TRBD1 (6 bases). CDR3 in amino acids: CASSPRVNRVNQPQHF. CDR3 sequence (DNA): TGTGCCAGCAGTCCGAGAGTTAACAGGGTCAATCAGCCCCAGCATTTT.